This T cell receptor (beta chain) is from a study of blood T cell repertoires in COVID-19. The overall study: Both acute and convalescent COVID-19 samples were obtained from the United States, Italy and Spain. The analysed material was cDNA or gDNA that came from T cells, B-cell-depleted T cells, or PBMCs.

Authors' analysis steps: Quantification of nucleated cells was approximated via reference gene primer amplification. Some clones are missing from TCRdb's copy, which holds only in-frame ones; the method was immunoSEQ multiplex PCR. Clonal size and the V and J genes are those of that table, whereas D and trimming came from the DNA. The sample carries about 55,000 clones, over 70% recorded once. V shed 5 bases and J shed 0 bases, with 14 bases lying between them. The CDR3 totals 16 residues. CDR1 and CDR2 (germline): SGHTA, FQGNSA. The V and J genes are TRBV7-2 and TRBJ1-3; D possibly corresponds to TRBD1 (5 bases). The material sequenced was peripheral blood. The source of this sequence is a woman in her 70s with acute or convalescent COVID-19. CDR3 sequence: CASSPASRASGNTIYF. In DNA form, the CDR3 reads TGTGCCAGCAGCCCCGCGAGCAGGGCCTCTGGAAACACCATATATTTT.